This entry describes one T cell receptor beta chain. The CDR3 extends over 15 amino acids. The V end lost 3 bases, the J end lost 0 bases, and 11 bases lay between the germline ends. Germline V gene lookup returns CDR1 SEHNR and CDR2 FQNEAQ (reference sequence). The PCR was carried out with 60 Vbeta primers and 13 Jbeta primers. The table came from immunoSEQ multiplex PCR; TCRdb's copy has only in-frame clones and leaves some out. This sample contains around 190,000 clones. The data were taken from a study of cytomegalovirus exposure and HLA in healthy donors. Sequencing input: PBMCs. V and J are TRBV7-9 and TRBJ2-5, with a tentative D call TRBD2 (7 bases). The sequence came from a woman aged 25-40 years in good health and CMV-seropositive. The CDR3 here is CASSFAGAYQETQYF. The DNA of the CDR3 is TGTGCCAGCAGCTTTGCGGGGGCCTACCAAGAGACCCAGTACTTC.